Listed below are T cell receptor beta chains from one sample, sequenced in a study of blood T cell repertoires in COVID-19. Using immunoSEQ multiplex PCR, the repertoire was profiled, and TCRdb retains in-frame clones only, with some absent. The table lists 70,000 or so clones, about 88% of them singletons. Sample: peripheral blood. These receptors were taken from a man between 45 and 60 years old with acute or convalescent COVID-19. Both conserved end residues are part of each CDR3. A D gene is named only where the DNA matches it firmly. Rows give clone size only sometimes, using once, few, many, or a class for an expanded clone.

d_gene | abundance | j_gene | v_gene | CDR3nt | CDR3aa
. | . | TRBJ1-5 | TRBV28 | TGTGCCAGCAGGCCGCCCGGGGCCTCGGGGGGCAATCAGCCCCAGCATTTT | CASRPPGASGGNQPQHF
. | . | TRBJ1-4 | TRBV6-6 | TGTGCCAGCAGTCCCAGGGGCCGGGGTCGGGCTAATGAAAAACTGTTTTTT | CASSPRGRGRANEKLFF
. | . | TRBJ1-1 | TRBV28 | TGTGCCAGCATCAGGTTCAGGGACACTGAAGCTTTCTTT | CASIRFRDTEAFF
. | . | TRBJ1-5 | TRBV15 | TGTGCCACCAGCAGAGCCCAGGGGACGTACTTGCAGCCCCAGCATTTT | CATSRAQGTYLQPQHF
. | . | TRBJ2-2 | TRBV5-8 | TGTGCCAGCAGCTTGAGCAGGGTTAGGAGCGGGGAGCTGTTTTTT | CASSLSRVRSGELFF
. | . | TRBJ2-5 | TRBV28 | TGTGCCAGCAGTCCTTATCGACAGAACCAAGAGACCCAGTACTTC | CASSPYRQNQETQYF
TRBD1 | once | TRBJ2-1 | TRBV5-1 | TGCGCCAGCAGGGGACAGGGGACAAACAATGAGCAGTTCTTC | CASRGQGTNNEQFF
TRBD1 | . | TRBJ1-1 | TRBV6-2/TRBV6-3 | TGTGCCAGCAGTTACGGGACAGGGGGCACTGAAGCTTTCTTT | CASSYGTGGTEAFF
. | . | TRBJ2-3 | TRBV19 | TGTGCCAGTAGCAAGGGCCCGGGGGATACGCAGTATTTT | CASSKGPGDTQYF
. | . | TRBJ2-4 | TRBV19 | TGTACCAGGCCACGGGGTCTGGCCAAAAACATTCAGTACTTC | CTRPRGLAKNIQYF
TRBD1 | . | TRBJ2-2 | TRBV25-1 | TGTGCCAGCAGTTCCAGGACAGGGGAGACCGGGGAGCTGTTTTTT | CASSSRTGETGELFF
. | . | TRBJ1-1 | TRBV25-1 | TGTGCCAGCAGTGACCCTAGGGCTTTCTTT | CASSDPRAFF
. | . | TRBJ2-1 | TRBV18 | TGTGCCAGCTCACCCCCGGGAGTGGCTACGAATGAGCAGTTCTTC | CASSPPGVATNEQFF
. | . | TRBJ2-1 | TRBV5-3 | TGTGCCAGAAGCTTGGTTTGTCGGCGGGATGAGCAGTTCTTC | CARSLVCRRDEQFF
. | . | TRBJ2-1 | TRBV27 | TGTGCCAGCAGTTTCGGGCTGGCGGGCAATGAGCAGTTCTTC | CASSFGLAGNEQFF
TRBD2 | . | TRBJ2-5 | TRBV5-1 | TGCGCCAGCAGCTTTTCGAGACTAGCGGGCAATCCCGTTTCCGAGACCCAGTACTTC | CASSFSRLAGNPVSETQYF
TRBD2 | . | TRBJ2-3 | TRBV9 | TGTGCCAGCAGCCAGGGGTTAGCGGGAGCCTTTAGCACAGATACGCAGTATTTT | CASSQGLAGAFSTDTQYF
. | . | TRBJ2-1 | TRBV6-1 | TGTGCCAGCAGTGAAGCGGAAGGGGTTCGCTCCTACAATGAGCAGTTCTTC | CASSEAEGVRSYNEQFF
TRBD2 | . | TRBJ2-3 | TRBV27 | TGTGCCAGCCGTGATAGGCTAGCGGGAGGGGATACGCAGTATTTT | CASRDRLAGGDTQYF
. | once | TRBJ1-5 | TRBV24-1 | TGTGCCACCACTCAGGGGAACAATCAGCCCCAGCATTTT | CATTQGNNQPQHF
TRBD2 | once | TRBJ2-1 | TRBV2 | TGTGCCAGCATTGGGGGAGCGGGGTCGAGTAATGAGCAGTTCTTC | CASIGGAGSSNEQFF
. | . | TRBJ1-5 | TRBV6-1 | TGTGCCAGCAGTGAAACTTGGGGAGGCAATCAGCCCCAGCATTTT | CASSETWGGNQPQHF
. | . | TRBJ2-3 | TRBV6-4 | TGTGCCAGCAGTGCTTCCTCCACAGATACGCAGTATTTT | CASSASSTDTQYF
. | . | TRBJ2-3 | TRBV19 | TGTGCCAGTAGTATGGGGGGACAGAATACGCAGTATTTT | CASSMGGQNTQYF
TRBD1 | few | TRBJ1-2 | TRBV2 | TGTGCCAGCAGCTTTAGGACAGGGGTTGGCTACACCTTC | CASSFRTGVGYTF
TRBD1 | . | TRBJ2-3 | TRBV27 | TGTGCCAGCAGTCCGGTAGGACAGGTTCTCACAGATACGCAGTATTTT | CASSPVGQVLTDTQYF
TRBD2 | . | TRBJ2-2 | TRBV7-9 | TGTGCCAGCAGCTCGCACCCTAGCGGAGACACCGGGGAGCTGTTTTTT | CASSSHPSGDTGELFF
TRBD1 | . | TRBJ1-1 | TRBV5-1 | TGCGCCAGCAGCCGGGGACAGTTGAACACTGAAGCTTTCTTT | CASSRGQLNTEAFF
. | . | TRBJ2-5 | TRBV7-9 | TGTGCCAGCAGCGGAAGTGGTGGGGGCGGGGAGACCCAGTACTTC | CASSGSGGGGETQYF
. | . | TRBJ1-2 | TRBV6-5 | TGTGCCAGCAGTTACTCGACAGTGACTAACTATGGCTACACCTTC | CASSYSTVTNYGYTF
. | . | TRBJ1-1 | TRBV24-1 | TGTGCCACCAGAGAGTCAGCGTACACTGAAGCTTTCTTT | CATRESAYTEAFF
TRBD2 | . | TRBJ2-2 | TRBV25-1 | TGTGCCAGCAGTGAACCCACTAGCGGGGGTTACACCGGGGAGCTGTTTTTT | CASSEPTSGGYTGELFF
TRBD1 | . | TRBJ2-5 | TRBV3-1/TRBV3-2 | TGTGCCAGCAGCCTTCAGGGGGCGAGGAAGACCCAGTACTTC | CASSLQGARKTQYF
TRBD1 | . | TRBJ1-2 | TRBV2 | TGTGCCAGCAGTGAATCGAGGACAGGGGGCGGGACTGCCTATGGCTACACCTTC | CASSESRTGGGTAYGYTF
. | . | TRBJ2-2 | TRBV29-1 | TGCAGCGGGCGGTCCGTCGGGACCGGGGAGCTGTTTTTT | CSGRSVGTGELFF
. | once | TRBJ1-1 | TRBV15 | TGTGCCACCAGCAGAGATCTGCGGACTGAAGCTTTCTTT | CATSRDLRTEAFF
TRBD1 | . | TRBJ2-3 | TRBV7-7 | TGTGCTAGCAGCTTGGGGACAGTCACAGATACGCAGTATTTT | CASSLGTVTDTQYF
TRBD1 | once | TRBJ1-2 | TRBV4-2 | TGTGCCAGCAGCCAACAGCCGGGGACAGGCGAGAATGGCTACACCTTC | CASSQQPGTGENGYTF
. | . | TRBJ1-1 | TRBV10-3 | TGTGCCATCAGTGACCAAACAGGGCCGAACACTGAAGCTTTCTTT | CAISDQTGPNTEAFF
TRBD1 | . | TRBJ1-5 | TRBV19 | TGTGCCAGTAGTAGGGACAGGGACAATCAGCCCCAGCATTTT | CASSRDRDNQPQHF
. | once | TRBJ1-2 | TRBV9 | TGTGCCAGCGGCGGCCTTCGGGGGTTTGATGGCTACACCTTC | CASGGLRGFDGYTF
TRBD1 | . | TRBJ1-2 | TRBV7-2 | TGTGCCAGCAGCTTAGCCCGGGACAGGGGCCATGGCTACACCTTC | CASSLARDRGHGYTF
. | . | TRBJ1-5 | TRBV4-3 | TGCGCCAGCAGCCAAGGGCGGCACGGCAATCAGCCCCAGCATTTT | CASSQGRHGNQPQHF
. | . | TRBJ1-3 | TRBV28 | TGTGCCAGTCAGAGAGGGCCTGGAAACACCATATATTTT | CASQRGPGNTIYF
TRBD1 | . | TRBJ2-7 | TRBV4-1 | TGCGCCAGCAGTCATGGGACAGGCGTCGGGGGTTACGAGCAGTACTTC | CASSHGTGVGGYEQYF
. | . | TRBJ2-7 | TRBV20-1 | TGCAGTGCTAGTGCTGGGGCGGAACACGAGCAGTACTTC | CSASAGAEHEQYF
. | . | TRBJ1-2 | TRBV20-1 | TGCAGTACGAGCCCCGGTATTGGCTACACCTTC | CSTSPGIGYTF
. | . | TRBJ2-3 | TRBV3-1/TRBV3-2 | TGTGCCAGCAGCTCTCGCGCGGGGGATACGCAGTATTTT | CASSSRAGDTQYF
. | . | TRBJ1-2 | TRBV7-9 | TGTGCCAGCAGCTTCGGGAGGGACCTTTTAGGGTATGGCTACACCTTC | CASSFGRDLLGYGYTF
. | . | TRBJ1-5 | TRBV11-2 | TGTGCCAGCAGCCAACTACTTAATCAGCCCCAGCATTTT | CASSQLLNQPQHF
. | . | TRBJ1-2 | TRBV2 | TGTGCCAGCGGATCGGACGGGACTAACTATGGCTACACCTTC | CASGSDGTNYGYTF
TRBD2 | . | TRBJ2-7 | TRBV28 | TGTGCCAGCAGTTTAGACGGGGGGGAGCAGTACTTC | CASSLDGGEQYF
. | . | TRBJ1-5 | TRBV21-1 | TGTGCCAGCAGCAATAGGCAATTGGGCTGGTGCAGTCAGCCCCAGCATTTT | CASSNRQLGWCSQPQHF
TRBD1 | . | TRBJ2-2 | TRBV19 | TGTGCCAGTAGTCTTTCCGGGACAGGGGTGACCGGGGAGCTGTTTTTT | CASSLSGTGVTGELFF
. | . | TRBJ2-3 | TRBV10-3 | TGTGCCATCTCTACTAGCCTTCACCCTACGCAGTATTTT | CAISTSLHPTQYF
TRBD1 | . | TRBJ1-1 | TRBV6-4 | TGTGCCAGCAGTGAACAGGGGGACACTGAAGCTTTCTTT | CASSEQGDTEAFF
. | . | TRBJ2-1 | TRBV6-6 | TGTGCCAGCAGTTTAGTTAGCTCCTACAATGAGCAGTTCTTC | CASSLVSSYNEQFF